These 26 T cell receptor beta chains came from one sample sequenced in a study of shared clonotypes between healthy human individuals. Assay used: immunoSEQ multiplex PCR; TCRdb lists only in-frame clones, some missing. The sample has around 940,000 clones, over 60% seen once. Source material: memory CD4+ T cells sorted from blood. The subset denotes: CD45RA-negative fraction. The receptors come from a man aged 18 to 35 in good health.

This sequence joins TRBV4-1 and TRBJ2-7, with D possibly matching TRBD1 (5 bases). Germline V gene lookup returns CDR1 MGHRA and CDR2 YSYEKL. Trimming pared 5 bases from V and 9 bases from J, leaving 11 bases between. This CDR3 comprises 11 residues. CDR3 amino acids: CASSTQGGQYF. As DNA, the CDR3 is TGCGCCAGCAGCACCCAGGGTGGGCAGTACTTC.

Remarks on this clone: Other DNA sequences in the same sample also yield this CDR3. The J gene is TRBJ2-5, the V gene TRBV29-1, with 7 bases matching TRBD1. Germline V gene lookup returns CDR1 SQVTM and CDR2 ANQGSEA. Unmatched junction bases numbered 3, after V lost 4 bases and J lost 4 bases. The CDR3 is 12 amino acids. The CDR3: CSVVPGGETQYF. In DNA form, the CDR3 reads TGCAGCGTTGTGCCAGGGGGAGAGACCCAGTACTTC.

Worth noting for this clone: The sample carries other DNA sequences with the same CDR3. The chain uses TRBV6-1 and TRBJ1-5; TRBD1 is a possible D gene (5 bases). V gave up 3 bases and J gave up 4 bases, with 10 bases separating them. Germline V gene sequence: CDR1 MNHNS, CDR2 SASEGT. CDR3 length equals 14 residues. CDR3 loop: CASSERGTNQPQHF. DNA of the CDR3: TGTGCCAGCAGTGAGAGGGGAACTAATCAGCCCCAGCATTTT.

This clone was counted many times. The chain recombines TRBV6-6 with TRBJ1-1; 7 bases are a match to TRBD1. The CDR3 length is 14 residues. Germline lookup yields CDR1 MNHNY and CDR2 SVGAGI (reference sequence). V lost 6 bases and J lost 10; bases outside the gene matches: 14. The DNA of the CDR3 is TGTGCCAGCAGCCCATCACAGGGGAGCTCGACAGCTTTCTTT. It yields the protein CASSPSQGSSTAFF.

The CDR3 bases are TGTGCCAGCAGCTTGGGGACAGGGAATAGCAATCAGCCCCAGCATTTT. It encodes CASSLGTGNSNQPQHF. This sequence joins TRBV5-6 and TRBJ1-5; 8 nucleotides line up with TRBD1. CDR3 size: 16 residues. In germline, CDR1 is SGHDT, CDR2 YYEEEE. V lost 0 bases, J lost 0 bases, and 2 bases stayed unmatched. Supplemented by reference TRBV5-6 and TRBJ1-5, the full variable domain reads DAGVTQSPTHLIKTRGQQVTLRCSPKSGHDTVSWYQQALGQGPQFIFQYYEEEERQRGNFPDRFSGHQFPNYSSELNVNALLLGDSALYLCASSLGTGNSNQPQHFGDGTRLSIL.

This clone was counted a single time. The J gene is TRBJ2-3, the V gene TRBV2; perhaps TRBD1 as D (6 bases). The CDR3 runs to 15 residues. Germline CDR1 is SNHLY and CDR2 is FYNNEI. V was trimmed by 5 bases and J by 2 bases, leaving 14 bases between them. CDR3 protein: CASSSTGGDTDTQYF. The CDR3 region has the DNA TGTGCCAGCAGTTCGACAGGTGGGGACACAGATACGCAGTATTTT.

The chain recombines TRBV4-2 with TRBJ1-2; unclear D gene. Germline values: CDR1 LGHNA, CDR2 YNFKEQ. The CDR3 runs to 11 residues. Trimming pared 8 bases from V and 4 bases from J, leaving 8 bases between. The CDR3 DNA reads TGTGCCAGCGGTACAAGCTATGGCTACACCTTC. Translating it yields CASGTSYGYTF.

About this clone itself: A much larger clone lies a single base off, so this may be a read error. The sample holds other DNA sequences that translate to the same CDR3. The rearrangement uses TRBV7-8 and TRBJ1-1; TRBD1 agrees at 7 bases. After removal of 5 bases from V and 1 base from J, the junction contained 4 bases not matched to a gene. The germline CDR1 and CDR2 sequences are SGHVS and FQNEAQ. This CDR3 comprises 14 residues. The CDR3 DNA sequence: TGTGCCAGCAGCCTTAGACAGGGGAACACTGAAGCTTTCTTT. Encoded protein: CASSLRQGNTEAFF. The complete variable domain, with remaining parts taken from reference TRBV7-8 and TRBJ1-1, reads GAGVSQSPRYKVAKRGQDVALRCDPISGHVSLFWYQQALGQGPEFLTYFQNEAQLDKSGLPSDRFFAERPEGSVSTLKIQRTQQEDSAVYLCASSLRQGNTEAFFGQGTRLTVV.

The chain uses TRBV10-2 and TRBJ2-5; 10 bases map to TRBD1. Germline V gives CDR1 WSHSY, CDR2 SAAADI. Trimming at V came to 6 bases and at J to 2 bases, leaving 6 bases not matched to a gene. The CDR3 is 15 residues long. CDR3 sequence (DNA): TGCGCCAGCAGGGGGACAGGGGTTAGGCAAGAGACCCAGTACTTC. Translated: CASRGTGVRQETQYF.

This chain connects TRBV30 to TRBJ1-3, with 8 bases lining up with TRBD1. The CDR3 is 17 residues long. The trim removed 0 bases at V and 0 bases at J, leaving 7 bases unmatched. CDR1 and CDR2 from the germline V gene are GTSNPN and SVGIG (reference sequence). The CDR3 loop is CAWSVPDRVLSGNTIYF. The CDR3 DNA follows: TGTGCCTGGAGTGTCCCGGACAGGGTTCTCTCTGGAAACACCATATATTTT.

V gene TRBV10-1 combines with J gene TRBJ2-7; possibly TRBD2 for D (6 bases). CDR3 size: 17 residues. V was pared by 3 bases and J by 0 bases, with 18 bases between. Looked up from germline, CDR1 is WNHNN and CDR2 is SYGVQD (reference sequence). As DNA, the CDR3 is TGCGCCAGCAGTGAAAGCGAAGGGTTAGCGGTCTCCTACGAGCAGTACTTC. This gives the protein CASSESEGLAVSYEQYF.

This chain uses TRBV7-2 with TRBJ2-5, with D perhaps given as TRBD1 or TRBD2 (5 bases each). Trimming shortened V by 5 bases and J by 7 bases, and 17 bases separated the two germline ends. Germline CDR1 and CDR2: SGHTA and FQGNSA. The CDR3 is made up of 14 amino acids. CDR3 amino acids: CASSDFSGTGTQYF. For the CDR3, the DNA is TGTGCCAGCAGCGATTTTTCAGGGACGGGGACCCAGTACTTC. Using reference TRBV7-2 and TRBJ2-5 for the parts outside the CDR3, the full variable domain is GAGVSQSPSNKVTEKGKDVELRCDPISGHTALYWYRQSLGQGLEFLIYFQGNSAPDKSGLPSDRFSAERTGGSVSTLTIQRTQQEDSAVYLCASSDFSGTGTQYFGPGTRLLVL.

This clone was seen a single time. The rearrangement uses TRBV15 and TRBJ2-7; tentatively, D is TRBD2 (6 bases). V lost 0 bases and J lost 4, with 16 bases in between. The length of the CDR3 is 16 residues. In germline, CDR1 is LNHNV, CDR2 YYDKDF (reference sequence). In DNA form, the CDR3 reads TGTGCCACCAGCAGAGATTCCGGGGGAGGAAAGTACGAGCAGTACTTC. Translating gives CATSRDSGGGKYEQYF.

The chain carries TRBV7-2 and TRBJ2-7; 15 bases map to TRBD2. CDR3 length: 15 amino acids. Germline CDR1 is SGHTA and CDR2 is FQGNSA. The V segment lost 3 bases and the J segment 6 bases; nucleotides outside the gene matches: 3. CDR3 coding DNA: TGTGCCAGCAGCTTCGGACTAGCGGGAGGGCCCGAGCAGTACTTC. Protein product: CASSFGLAGGPEQYF.

The chain is built from TRBV6-1 and TRBJ2-1; no clear D gene. This CDR3 comprises 12 residues. Trimming cost V 5 bases and J 6 bases, with 8 bases left between them. CDR1 MNHNS and CDR2 SASEGT come from the germline V gene. Written as DNA, the CDR3 is TGTGCCAGCAGTCTTAGTTTCAATGAGCAGTTCTTC. Translating it yields CASSLSFNEQFF.

To note about this clone: Other DNA sequences of this sample code for an identical CDR3. The chain combines TRBV9 with TRBJ2-2; TRBD1 is a possible D gene (5 bases). Germline CDR1 reads SGDLS; CDR2 reads YYNGEE. The CDR3 is 15 residues long. Trimming stripped 0 bases from V and 1 base from J, with 7 bases between. The CDR3 is CASSVGQGNTGELFF. The CDR3 nucleotides read TGTGCCAGCAGCGTAGGGCAGGGGAACACCGGGGAGCTGTTTTTT.

This clone was picked up a small number of times. The chain uses TRBV2 and TRBJ2-6; D gene unclear. This CDR3 is 13 amino acids long. V was trimmed by 7 bases and J by 4 bases, leaving 8 bases between them. Germline CDR1 reads SNHLY; CDR2 reads FYNNEI. In DNA, the CDR3 is TGTGCCAGCATGGTGGGAGGGGCCAACGTCCTGACTTTC. As protein: CASMVGGANVLTF.

This chain joins TRBV2 and TRBJ1-3, with D maybe TRBD1 (5 bases). Germline V gene data show CDR1 as SNHLY and CDR2 as FYNNEI. Between the trimmed V and J ends, which lost 3 bases and 0 bases, there was a span of 12 bases. The length of the CDR3 is 16 residues. The CDR3 DNA reads as TGTGCCAGCAGTGATAACGGGGGTCTCTCTGGAAACACCATATATTTT. Encoded protein: CASSDNGGLSGNTIYF.

The rearrangement uses TRBV14 and TRBJ1-6, with a tentative D call TRBD1 (5 bases). Germline assignment: CDR1 SGHDN and CDR2 FVKESK. V shed 4 bases and J shed 8 bases, with 15 bases lying between them. The CDR3 has 15 amino acids. CDR3 DNA sequence: TGTGCCAGCAGCCCCCGAAGGGGAGGGGATTCACCCCTCCACTTT. This codes for CASSPRRGGDSPLHF. Full variable domain (outside the CDR3, taken from reference TRBV14 and TRBJ1-6): EAGVTQFPSHSVIEKGQTVTLRCDPISGHDNLYWYRRVMGKEIKFLLHFVKESKQDESGMPNNRFLAERTGGTYSTLKVQPAELEDSGVYFCASSPRRGGDSPLHFGNGTRLTVT.

The chain recombines TRBV6-1 with TRBJ2-5, with 13 bases identical to TRBD2. This CDR3 contains 14 residues. With V trimmed by 8 bases and J by 5 bases, 5 bases remained unmatched. Germline V CDR1 and CDR2: MNHNS, SASEGT. CDR3 DNA sequence: TGTGCCAGCGAACTAGCGGGAGGGGTGGAGACCCAGTACTTC. Protein sequence: CASELAGGVETQYF.

The chain combines TRBV7-9 with TRBJ2-5, with 9 positions matching TRBD1. The CDR3 sequence is 13 residues long. The V segment lost 6 bases and the J segment 1 base; nucleotides outside the gene matches: 0. Germline V gene data show CDR1 as SEHNR and CDR2 as FQNEAQ (reference sequence). The CDR3 loop reads CASRQGAQETQYF. The DNA of the CDR3 is TGTGCCAGCAGACAGGGGGCCCAAGAGACCCAGTACTTC.

The rearrangement links TRBV27 to TRBJ2-7; the D gene is possibly TRBD2 (6 bases). Germline CDR1 MNHEY, CDR2 SMNVEV (reference sequence). Deletions cut 2 bases from V and 2 bases from J, with 10 bases between. The CDR3 is 14 amino acids. CDR3 sequence: CASSLGTWTYEQYF. In nucleotides, the CDR3 is TGTGCCAGCAGTTTAGGGACTTGGACCTACGAGCAGTACTTC.

The chain employs TRBV27 and TRBJ2-3; 8 bases line up with TRBD2. This CDR3 is built from 17 residues. The J segment lost 0 bases and the V segment lost 8 bases, leaving 13 bases of the junction unmatched. Germline V gives CDR1 MNHEY, CDR2 SMNVEV (reference sequence). The CDR3 sequence: CASSRLIGGASTDTQYF. Here the CDR3 DNA reads TGTGCCAGCTCCCGTCTTATCGGGGGGGCTAGCACAGATACGCAGTATTTT.

The V gene is TRBV5-6, the J gene TRBJ2-2, with 7 positions matching TRBD2. V dropped 2 bases and J dropped 5; count of bases not matched to a gene: 3. Germline V gene data show CDR1 as SGHDT and CDR2 as YYEEEE. The CDR3 runs 14 residues. CDR3 residues: CASSLGRGTGELFF. In nucleotides, the CDR3 is TGTGCCAGCAGCTTAGGGAGGGGTACCGGGGAGCTGTTTTTT.

The chain couples TRBV5-6 to TRBJ2-3; the D gene is possibly TRBD2 (6 bases). There are 15 residues in the CDR3. V was shortened by 2 bases and J by 0 bases, with 10 bases between the two germline ends. The germline V gene has CDR1 SGHDT and CDR2 YYEEEE. CDR3 bases: TGTGCCAGCAGCTTTCGGGGGTTGAGCACAGATACGCAGTATTTT. It is translated as CASSFRGLSTDTQYF.

Of note for this clone: The sample holds other DNA sequences that translate to the same CDR3. This rearrangement joins TRBV7-2 to TRBJ2-1; D not certain. This CDR3 contains 12 residues. Trimming removed 4 bases from V and 4 bases from J, with 5 bases in between. CDR1 is SGHTA, CDR2 FQGNSA, per germline. Written as DNA, the CDR3 is TGTGCCAGCAGCTCCAGATACAATGAGCAGTTCTTC. As protein: CASSSRYNEQFF.